This T cell receptor (beta chain) originates from a study of cytomegalovirus exposure and HLA in healthy donors (dated by TCRdb to about 2017). Notes on the research overall: According to an earlier analysis of 450 to 650 of the donors, roughly 180 million T cells yielded 90 million to 130 million unique TCR beta sequences and approximately 300 Gb of sequence data. A later genetic analysis used genome-wide SNP genotypes for about three fifths of the 666 donors, treating that subset as a discovery cohort. Roughly 320 gigabases of sequencing data and tens of millions of unique TCR sequences made up an early release that covered 500 to 700 HLA-typed donors. About five DR-DQ haplotypes were treated as single units for association and clustering because of strong linkage in the cohort. Rather than using new phenotypic data, the later analysis identified candidate immune exposures from TCR beta sequences and from how often those sequences occurred across donors. Using immunosequencing, the study profiled T cell repertoires from fewer than 850 subjects and related those repertoires to cytomegalovirus serostatus. To predict cytomegalovirus infection status, the study brought together high-throughput TCR immunosequencing, statistical association of individual TCRs with disease status, and machine learning. Typing coverage differed by locus: A, B, C, DRB1 and DQB1 were typed in roughly 620-630 donors, DQA1 in about 510, DPA1 in nearly 610, and DPB1 in roughly 450. A later analysis re-analyzed previously published TCR beta repertoires from 600 to 850 donors and added high-resolution HLA genotyping to study TCR occurrence patterns. The genetic ancestry cluster associated with self-reported Caucasian donors included about 81% of the roughly 390 genotyped donors. HLA typing included class I and class II loci at four-digit resolution. Among around 400 genotyped donors of the cohort, an average of around 250,000 unique TCR beta nucleotide sequences was sequenced per donor, of which 15% to 20% were non-productive. An earlier analysis of 587 of the donors used high-throughput TCR beta sequencing to judge whether each TCR beta V gene segment behaved as functional or pseudogenic. Donor age, sex, ethnicity and CMV serostatus were compiled alongside the repertoire data. The study aimed to test whether cataloging public T cell receptors could reveal signatures of past pathogen exposure. Besides the first cohort of more than 650 subjects, a separate validation cohort made up of about 120 different subjects was used. All discovery cohort repertoires had been generated using a single sequencing platform. What the research found in general, with its limitations: Broadly in line with IMGT annotations, most TCR beta V segments showed up in productive rearrangements about 90% or about 30% of the time in an earlier analysis of 450 to 750 of the donors. Linkage disequilibrium might explain the correlated functional status among segregating V segments, but an unknown experimental factor could not be excluded. Several of the top co-occurrence clusters appeared to be linked to parvovirus B19, influenza, CMV and Epstein-Barr virus, according to a later analysis. In a later analysis, the rate of TCR association differed among HLA loci, with DRB1 alleles having the most associated TCRs and HLA-C alleles having the fewest. A cluster of highly shared sequence variants was judged likely to be a technical artifact of the sequencing pipeline. A further reported finding was that TCR beta sequences accurately predicted the HLA-A and HLA-B alleles for most subjects in the first cohort. Specific HLA alleles were associated with 15,000 to 20,000 TCR beta sequences at a false discovery rate of 0.05 in a later analysis. In a later analysis, HLA-associated TCR beta chains showed more clonal expansion and lower generation probabilities than non-associated chains that were equally common. Strong co-occurrence of HLA alleles, especially DR and DQ, made assigning TCR associations to individual alleles difficult. An association between a missense DCLRE1C variant and V-gene and J-gene trimming of TCR beta chains was found in a later genetic analysis and replicated in an independent cohort. Roughly uniform sequencing depth across donors was assumed in presence/absence analyses, although this assumption may not hold. It was suggested by the authors that the approach could potentially be generalized to other disease states and immunological phenotypes. The classifier was reported to diagnose cytomegalovirus status with high specificity and sensitivity in both the original cohort and the validation cohort. This cohort had only TCR beta chains sequenced, and the lack of alpha or paired-chain data limited which features could be detected. Because counts were too low, 15 to 20 rarely observed V segments, including chromosome 9 orphons, were excluded from the earlier analysis of some 540 of the donors. Across donors, most TCR sequences were observed very rarely, whereas some public TCRs were present in many individuals. Because HLA typing was unavailable for some donors at each locus, only the typed subset was used in association tests. For the cohort, immune exposure information was limited to CMV serostatus. In a later genetic analysis, fewer N-insertions in productive TCRs were reported among donors in an Asian-associated ancestry cluster than the approximately 670-donor mean. In vitro tests confirmed that three of the cytomegalovirus-associated TCR beta chains recognize cytomegalovirus antigens. The study listed 164 TCR beta chains as associated with cytomegalovirus. Most CMV-associated TCR beta chains appeared to be HLA-restricted in a later analysis, and the HLA associations seemed to be driven largely by CMV exposure.

The cohort consisted of 666 healthy bone marrow donors. At the time of sampling, all cohort members were nominally healthy, though unrecorded immune exposures were likely present. The donor tested CMV seronegative and was one of the 352 seronegative cohort members. A peripheral blood sample was collected from each donor, and TCR beta sequencing was performed on peripheral blood mononuclear cells. The Qiagen DNeasy Blood Extraction Kit was used to extract genomic DNA from the blood cell samples. Concerning this clone: What antigen it recognizes has not been identified. Base qualities were left out, and no much larger clone turns up one base away.

Libraries were constructed by the immunoSEQ multiplex PCR assay. For the multiplex PCR, a mixture combining 60 forward primers for TCR Vbeta segments and 13 reverse primers for TCR Jbeta segments was used. A multiplex PCR assay on genomic DNA amplified the CDR3 region of rearranged TCR beta genes. On the Illumina HiSeq System, the amplified TCR beta libraries were sequenced as 87-base-pair reads. The paper's processing steps were these. Across the 666 repertoires, a later analysis counted 60 million to 90 million unique TCR beta chains, about 10 million of which were shared by at least two donors. A nearest-neighbor algorithm error-corrected the raw reads and collapsed the reads into unique sequences, merging closely related sequences to remove PCR and sequencing errors. CDR3 sequences were aligned to IMGT reference sequences to assign V, D and J gene segments. For a sequence to be retained, a match of at least six nucleotides to both a V gene segment and a J gene segment was required. Rearrangements were called productive when the CDR3 lacked stop codons and stayed in frame with V and J; all others were non-productive. CDR3 was defined by IMGT convention, running from the second conserved V-encoded cysteine to the conserved J-encoded phenylalanine. The earlier analysis of fewer than 750 of the donors excluded sequences that lacked an unambiguous match to a single V gene segment. In an earlier analysis of around 590 of the donors, a V segment was called functional when productive rearrangements were above 56.7%, and segregating when the standard deviation between donors exceeded 5%. To diagnose cytomegalovirus status from the catalog of TCR beta chain sequences, a statistical classification framework was built. V and J gene assignment, in a later analysis, came from comparing TCR nucleotide sequences with IMGT/GENE-DB human TR gene sequences. The TCRdist pipeline was used in a later analysis to assign CDR3 sequences and most-parsimonious VDJ recombination scenarios. In a later analysis, each TCR beta chain was defined by its CDR3 amino acid sequence together with its V-gene family, and reads without a unique V-gene family were excluded. As a way to deal with suspected cross-contamination and a sequencing artifact, a later analysis dropped roughly 620 nucleotide sequences that were highly shared and had low generation probability. In a later analysis, a clonal expansion index was calculated for each public chain from normalized within-repertoire ranks of inferred template counts. Generation probabilities in a later analysis came from a VDJ recombination model fitted to out-of-frame rearrangements, and those results were checked against IGoR. In a later analysis, hypergeometric tests were used to score TCR-TCR, TCR-HLA and TCR-CMV co-occurrence, with a repertoire-size bias correction applied to TCR pairs. In a later analysis, false discovery rates were estimated by permuting HLA or CMV assignments 20 times. In a later analysis, co-occurring TCRs were grouped using DBSCAN, and TCRdist sequence similarity was added for clustering within HLA-allele-positive subsets. Repertoires with fewer than 30,000 or more than 120,000 public chains were left out of co-occurrence clustering, as were five repertoires with anomalous nucleotide sharing. TCRdb provides this immuneACCESS table in a form limited to in-frame rearrangements. Some clones are lacking; in checked studies, under half of them reflect an unresolved V gene, and why the rest are absent is not known. The V and J calls and clone size were taken over from that table, and D and trimming were inferred from the DNA. This sample gives roughly 170,000 clones in total; roughly 82% of them show up just once. The top ten hold under 2% of the sample.

Material for sequencing was PBMCs. The source is a woman aged 30 to 39 in good health and CMV-seronegative.

The CDR3 reads CASSLGLQETQYF. The sequence in DNA is TGCGCCAGCAGCTTGGGACTACAAGAGACCCAGTACTTC. The chain is assembled from TRBV5-1 and TRBJ2-5; the D gene is perhaps TRBD2, from 5 matching bases. Cut back by 0 bases and 2 bases, the V and J ends lie 5 bases apart. According to the germline V gene, CDR1 reads SGHRS and CDR2 reads YFSETQ. The CDR3 goes from the cysteine to the phenylalanine over 13 residues. Only the CDR3 DNA stays, 39 bases, in frame from base 1.